Listed below are T cell receptor beta chains from one sample, sequenced in a study of graft-versus-host responses after intestinal transplantation. TCRdb's table, derived via immunoSEQ multiplex PCR, lists solely in-frame clones and lacks some. In the table there are 77,000 or so clones, approximately 92% of which are singletons. This sample comprised PBMCs, obtained 98 days after intestinal transplantation. The receptors were gathered from a human patient who received an intestinal transplant, so some T cells may come from the graft donor. The CDR3 runs from the conserved cysteine through the conserved F or W. A D gene is named only where the DNA matches it firmly.

length: 18; D: .; V: TRBV9; J: TRBJ1-1; CDR3: CASSAGTAINSGNTEAFF; DNA: TGTGCCAGCAGCGCCGGTACCGCAATCAACTCGGGGAACACTGAAGCTTTCTTT
length: 14; D: .; V: TRBV19; J: TRBJ1-1; CDR3: CATKGQAMNTEAFF; DNA: TGTGCCACCAAGGGGCAGGCAATGAACACTGAAGCTTTCTTT
length: 12; D: .; V: TRBV28; J: TRBJ2-5; CDR3: CASSSLPRTQYF; DNA: TGTGCCAGCAGTTCCTTGCCGAGGACCCAGTACTTC
length: 12; D: .; V: TRBV19; J: TRBJ2-3; CDR3: CSCRGSTDTQYF; DNA: TGTTCCTGTCGGGGTAGCACAGATACGCAGTATTTT
length: 15; D: .; V: TRBV7-6; J: TRBJ2-5; CDR3: CASSLAGNPQETQYF; DNA: TGTGCCAGCAGCTTAGCGGGAAACCCCCAAGAGACCCAGTACTTC
length: 13; D: .; V: TRBV5-4; J: TRBJ1-1; CDR3: CASSRALNTEAFF; DNA: TGTGCCAGCAGCCGGGCCTTGAACACTGAAGCTTTCTTT
length: 16; D: TRBD2; V: TRBV14; J: TRBJ2-5; CDR3: CASSSRLAVLQETQYF; DNA: TGTGCCAGCAGCTCCCGACTAGCGGTGCTACAAGAGACCCAGTACTTC
length: 17; D: TRBD2; V: TRBV9; J: TRBJ2-1; CDR3: CASSPRTSGSIYNEQFF; DNA: TGTGCCAGCAGCCCTCGGACTAGCGGGAGTATTTACAATGAGCAGTTCTTC
length: 13; D: .; V: TRBV2; J: TRBJ1-6; CDR3: CASSEQGGSPLHF; DNA: TGTGCCAGCAGTGAACAGGGCGGGTCACCCCTCCACTTT
length: 15; D: .; V: TRBV6-1; J: TRBJ2-3; CDR3: CASSGTPGATDTQYF; DNA: TGTGCCAGCAGTGGGACACCCGGGGCCACAGATACGCAGTATTTT
length: 15; D: TRBD2; V: TRBV2; J: TRBJ2-1; CDR3: CASSASGTSYNEQFF; DNA: TGTGCCAGCAGTGCTAGCGGAACGTCCTACAATGAGCAGTTCTTC
length: 18; D: .; V: TRBV27; J: TRBJ2-4; CDR3: CASRGGTWEFLAKNIQYF; DNA: TGTGCCAGCAGAGGGGGGACCTGGGAGTTTTTAGCCAAAAACATTCAGTACTTC
length: 16; D: .; V: TRBV6-6; J: TRBJ1-5; CDR3: CASSRQQGTGAQPQHF; DNA: TGTGCCAGCAGCCGACAACAGGGAACTGGAGCACAGCCCCAGCATTTT
length: 15; D: TRBD1; V: TRBV10-3; J: TRBJ2-5; CDR3: CAISEPGTAQETQYF; DNA: TGTGCCATCAGTGAGCCGGGGACAGCACAAGAGACCCAGTACTTC
length: 14; D: TRBD1; V: TRBV28; J: TRBJ1-5; CDR3: CASSRDRWNQPQHF; DNA: TGTGCCAGCAGTCGGGACAGGTGGAATCAGCCCCAGCATTTT
length: 17; D: TRBD2; V: TRBV10-3; J: TRBJ2-7; CDR3: CAISESTGGPEENEQYF; DNA: TGTGCCATCAGTGAGTCGACGGGGGGGCCGGAAGAAAACGAGCAGTACTTC
length: 13; D: .; V: TRBV4-1; J: TRBJ1-6; CDR3: CASSQEELSPLHF; DNA: TGCGCCAGCAGCCAAGAGGAGCTTTCACCCCTCCACTTT
length: 12; D: .; V: TRBV6-5; J: TRBJ2-2; CDR3: CASSDPAGELFF; DNA: TGTGCCAGCAGTGACCCGGCAGGGGAGCTGTTTTTT
length: 12; D: .; V: TRBV2; J: TRBJ1-2; CDR3: CASRQGVMGYTF; DNA: TGTGCCAGCAGACAGGGAGTAATGGGCTACACCTTC